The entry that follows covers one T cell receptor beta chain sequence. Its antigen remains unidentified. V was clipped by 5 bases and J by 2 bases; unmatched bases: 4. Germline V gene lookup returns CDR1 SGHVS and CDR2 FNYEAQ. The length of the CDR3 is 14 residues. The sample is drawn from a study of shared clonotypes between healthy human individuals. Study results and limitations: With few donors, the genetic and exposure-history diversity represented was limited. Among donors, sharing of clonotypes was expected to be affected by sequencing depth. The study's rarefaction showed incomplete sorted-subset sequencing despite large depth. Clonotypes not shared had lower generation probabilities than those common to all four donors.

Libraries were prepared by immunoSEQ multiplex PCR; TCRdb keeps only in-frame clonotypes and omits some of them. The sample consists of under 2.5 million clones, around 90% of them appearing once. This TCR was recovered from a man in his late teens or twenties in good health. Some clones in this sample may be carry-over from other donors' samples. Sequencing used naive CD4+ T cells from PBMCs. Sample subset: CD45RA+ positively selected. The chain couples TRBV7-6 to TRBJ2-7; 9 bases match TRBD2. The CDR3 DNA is TGTGCCAGCAGCCCCACTAGCGGGCCCTACGAGCAGTACTTC. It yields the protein CASSPTSGPYEQYF.